This T cell receptor (beta chain) was documented in a study of early stage breast cancer tumors. Study-wide results and caveats: Commonly generated sequences made up most enriched TCRB sequences shared between patients.

The data were produced by immunoSEQ multiplex PCR, yet TCRdb's version contains in-frame clones alone and is incomplete. The data contain about 19,000 clones, around 83% of them singletons. V was pared by 4 bases and J by 4 bases, with 3 bases of the junction left unmatched. CDR3 size: 14 residues. Germline-derived CDR1 and CDR2 are SGHKS and YYEKEE (reference sequence). To note about this clone: Its specificity is unknown.

The source of this sequence is a person aged 70 to 80 with breast cancer. Source material: blood. This chain uses TRBV5-5 with TRBJ2-1, with TRBD1 identical over 9 bases. CDR3 loop: CASSRGQGYNEQFF. The DNA for the CDR3 is TGTGCCAGCAGCCGGGGACAGGGATACAATGAGCAGTTCTTC.